Following are 17 T cell receptor beta chains from one sample sequenced in a study of T cell responses to AZD1222 COVID-19 vaccine. TCRdb's copy holds only in-frame clones and misses some; the assay was immunoSEQ multiplex PCR. The sample has about 140,000 clones; about 89% are singletons. The sequenced sample was peripheral blood, obtained 28 days after the second dose of the MenACWY control vaccine. The receptors were gathered from an adult who received the MenACWY meningococcal vaccine as a control.

The chain is built from TRBV10-3 and TRBJ1-5; no clear D. V was trimmed by 0 bases and J by 6 bases, leaving 6 bases between them. Per germline, CDR1 ENHRY and CDR2 SYGVKD. This CDR3 comprises 13 residues. Written as DNA, the CDR3 is TGTGCCATCAGTGAGTCGATAGGTCAGCCCCAGCATTTT. This codes for CAISESIGQPQHF.

V gene TRBV3-1 (or the pseudogene TRBV3-2) combines with J gene TRBJ2-3; weak D call: TRBD1 (5 bases). V was trimmed by 4 bases and J by 6 bases, leaving 8 bases between them. CDR1 and CDR2 (germline): LGHDT, YNNKEL (reference sequence). The CDR3 contains 12 residues. This CDR3 reads CASSPDSDTQYF. In DNA form, the CDR3 reads TGTGCCAGCAGCCCCGACAGTGATACGCAGTATTTT.

The chain recombines TRBV7-8 with TRBJ2-7; D gene unclear. Looked up from germline, CDR1 is SGHVS and CDR2 is FQNEAQ. This CDR3 has 11 amino acids. Trimming left V 5 bases short and J 3 bases short, with 5 bases between. CDR3 sequence (DNA): TGTGCCAGCAGCCTACTCTACGAGCAGTACTTC. Protein sequence: CASSLLYEQYF.

The chain employs TRBV5-1 and TRBJ2-7; 7 bases map to TRBD1. This CDR3 contains 16 residues. CDR1 and CDR2 (germline): SGHRS, YFSETQ. The trim removed 0 bases at V and 5 bases at J, leaving 11 bases unmatched. The CDR3 nucleotides are TGCGCCAGCAGCTTGGCTATCGGGACAGCGAGCAACGAGCAGTACTTC. The encoded protein is CASSLAIGTASNEQYF.

CDR3 coding DNA: TGTGCCTGGAGTATGGATAGCAATCAGCCCCAGCATTTT. Protein sequence: CAWSMDSNQPQHF. The chain couples TRBV30 to TRBJ1-5; D remains unclear. The V and J ends lost 2 bases and 0 bases respectively, with 5 bases between them. Looked up from germline, CDR1 is GTSNPN and CDR2 is SVGIG (reference sequence). The CDR3 spans 13 residues.

The J gene is TRBJ2-2, the V gene TRBV9, with D unclear. The V end was cut by 4 bases, the J end by 1 base, with 14 bases between. This CDR3 is 16 amino acids long. CDR1 and CDR2 from the germline V gene are SGDLS and YYNGEE. The DNA of the CDR3 is TGTGCCAGCAGCTCGGTTCGCGACCAGAACACCGGGGAGCTGTTTTTT. Its translation: CASSSVRDQNTGELFF.

V is TRBV7-2 and J is TRBJ2-3; TRBD2 matches at 10 bases. The CDR3 spans 14 residues. With V trimmed by 6 bases and J by 5 bases, 5 bases remained unmatched. From germline, CDR1 is SGHTA and CDR2 FQGNSA. The CDR3 sequence is CASSPPSGRDTQYF. CDR3 sequence (DNA): TGTGCCAGCAGTCCCCCTAGCGGGAGAGATACGCAGTATTTT.

The V and J genes are TRBV24-1 and TRBJ2-1; 15 bases line up with TRBD2. Germline CDR1 reads KGHDR; CDR2 reads SFDVKD. The CDR3 loop spans 16 amino acids. The V segment lost 3 bases and the J segment 8 bases; nucleotides outside the gene matches: 4. The CDR3 DNA is TGTGCCACCAGTGATCCCGGACTAGCGGGGGGGCATGAGCAGTTCTTC. It encodes CATSDPGLAGGHEQFF.

V is TRBV18 and J is TRBJ1-1; D call uncertain. Trimming pared 5 bases from V and 0 bases from J, leaving 13 bases between. This CDR3 spans 15 amino acids. CDR1 and CDR2 from the germline V gene are KGHSH and LQKENI. CDR3 loop: CASSEGSVMNTEAFF. For the CDR3, the DNA is TGTGCCAGCTCAGAAGGATCCGTCATGAACACTGAAGCTTTCTTT.

This clone has only one observation. This chain joins TRBV4-3 and TRBJ1-5; D gene uncertain. The CDR3 is 15 amino acids. With 4 bases removed from V and 0 bases from J, the gap between germline ends came to 10 bases. The germline V gene has CDR1 LGHNA and CDR2 YSLEER. DNA of the CDR3: TGCGCCAGCAGCCCGGGTCCCCATAGCAATCAGCCCCAGCATTTT. Protein product: CASSPGPHSNQPQHF.

The rearrangement links TRBV28 to TRBJ1-4, with 9 bases fitting TRBD1. Germline V gives CDR1 MDHEN, CDR2 SYDVKM. Trimming at V came to 7 bases and at J to 7 bases, leaving 7 bases not matched to a gene. There are 14 residues in the CDR3. CDR3 bases: TGTGCCAGCAACCAACAGGGGGCGGTTGAAAAACTGTTTTTT. This translates into CASNQQGAVEKLFF. Complete variable domain (other parts from reference TRBV28 and TRBJ1-4): DVKVTQSSRYLVKRTGEKVFLECVQDMDHENMFWYRQDPGLGLRLIYFSYDVKMKEKGDIPEGYSVSREKKERFSLILESASTNQTSMYLCASNQQGAVEKLFFGSGTQLSVL.

This chain joins TRBV18 and TRBJ2-5, with no clear D. Germline V gene sequence: CDR1 KGHSH, CDR2 LQKENI. The CDR3 is 14 amino acids. V was cut by 2 bases and J by 2 bases, with 9 bases left in between. DNA of the CDR3: TGTGCCAGCTCACCATCCTACCAGCAAGAGACCCAGTACTTC. Translating it yields CASSPSYQQETQYF. Complete variable domain (other parts from reference TRBV18 and TRBJ2-5): NAGVMQNPRHLVRRRGQEARLRCSPMKGHSHVYWYRQLPEEGLKFMVYLQKENIIDESGMPKERFSAEFPKEGPSILRIQQVVRGDSAAYFCASSPSYQQETQYFGPGTRLLVL.

The chain uses TRBV4-3 and TRBJ2-7, with 9 bases aligning to TRBD2. CDR1 is LGHNA, CDR2 YSLEER, per germline. The V gene end was trimmed by 0 bases and the J gene end by 0 bases; junction bases not matched to a gene: 3. The CDR3 has 16 residues. In nucleotides, the CDR3 is TGCGCCAGCAGCCAAGAACCGGGACTAGCCTCCTACGAGCAGTACTTC. It is translated as CASSQEPGLASYEQYF.

The chain links TRBV19 to TRBJ2-5; 9 bases are shared with TRBD1. The germline V gene has CDR1 LNHDA and CDR2 SQIVND (reference sequence). The CDR3 totals 16 residues. V trimming: 7 bases; J trimming: 4 bases; junction bases outside the gene matches: 13. DNA of the CDR3: TGTGCCAGTATGCCGGGACAGGGTAGTCCGGGAGAGACCCAGTACTTC. This sequence encodes CASMPGQGSPGETQYF. Full variable domain (rest looked up from reference TRBV19 and TRBJ2-5): DGGITQSPKYLFRKEGQNVTLSCEQNLNHDAMYWYRQDPGQGLRLIYYSQIVNDFQKGDIAEGYSVSREKKESFPLTVTSAQKNPTAFYLCASMPGQGSPGETQYFGPGTRLLVL.

The chain has TRBV27 and TRBJ2-1, with D perhaps TRBD2 (6 bases). The germline CDR1 and CDR2 sequences are MNHEY and SMNVEV (reference sequence). V lost 5 bases and J 8 bases, leaving 22 bases between the germline ends. The CDR3 consists of 16 residues. The CDR3 coding sequence is TGTGCCAGCAGTCCGAGACTAGATAGGGTCTTTGATGAGCAGTTCTTC. Translation gives CASSPRLDRVFDEQFF.

This chain links TRBV12-5 with TRBJ2-2; tentative D call: TRBD1 (5 bases). The germline V gene encodes CDR1 LGHNT and CDR2 FRNRAP. The CDR3 is 14 amino acids. V lost 1 base, J lost 3 bases, and 6 bases lay in between. The CDR3 region is CASGLGQYTGELFF. The CDR3 region has the DNA TGTGCTAGTGGTTTGGGACAGTACACCGGGGAGCTGTTTTTT.

The chain uses TRBV15 and TRBJ2-6; possibly TRBD1 or TRBD2 for D (5 bases each). The V and J ends lost 1 base and 2 bases respectively, with 15 bases between them. Germline CDR1 LNHNV, CDR2 YYDKDF (reference sequence). CDR3 length equals 18 residues. CDR3 amino acids: CATSRAGQPGTGANVLTF. The CDR3 coding sequence is TGTGCCACCAGCAGAGCGGGGCAGCCGGGCACTGGGGCCAACGTCCTGACTTTC.